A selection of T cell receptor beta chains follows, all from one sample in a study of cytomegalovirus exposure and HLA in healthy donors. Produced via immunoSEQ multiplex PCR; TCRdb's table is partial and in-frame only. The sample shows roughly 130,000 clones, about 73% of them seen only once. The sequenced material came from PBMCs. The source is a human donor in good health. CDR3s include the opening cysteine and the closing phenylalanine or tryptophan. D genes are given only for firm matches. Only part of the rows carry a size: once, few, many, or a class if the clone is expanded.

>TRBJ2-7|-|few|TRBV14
TGTGCCAGCAGCCATTCAGACAACCCCTACGAGCAGTACTTC
CASSHSDNPYEQYF
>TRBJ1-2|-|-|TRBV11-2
TGTGCCAGCAGCTTAGGTCCAGGTTACGTACGATCGAGTGGCTACACCTTC
CASSLGPGYVRSSGYTF
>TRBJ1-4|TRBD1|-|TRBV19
TGTGCCAGTAGTCACAGGGGAGGTGAAAAACTGTTTTTT
CASSHRGGEKLFF
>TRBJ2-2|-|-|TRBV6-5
TGTGCCAGCAGTCCATCCCAGTCCGGGGGGGAGCTGTTTTTT
CASSPSQSGGELFF
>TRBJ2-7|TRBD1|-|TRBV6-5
TGTGCCAGCAGTTCACCCGGGACAGGGAGGTACGAGCAGTACTTC
CASSSPGTGRYEQYF
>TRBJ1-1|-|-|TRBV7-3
TGTGCCAGCGGGGCCGCGCGGCGATCGCCGGCTTTCTTT
CASGAARRSPAFF
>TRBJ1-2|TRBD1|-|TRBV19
TGTGCCAGTAGTAGTACCGGGACAGGGGGCTACTATGGCTACACCTTC
CASSSTGTGGYYGYTF
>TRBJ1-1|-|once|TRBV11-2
TGTGCCAGCAGCTTGAGATCGGTTCGGGGGAGGGGGACTGAAGCTTTCTTT
CASSLRSVRGRGTEAFF
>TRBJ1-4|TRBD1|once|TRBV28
TGTGCCAGCAGTCAAGGGACAGCTAATGAAAAACTGTTTTTT
CASSQGTANEKLFF
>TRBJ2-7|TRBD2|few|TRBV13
TGTGCCAGCAGCTCCGCCTTTTCTAGCGGGCGGACCTACGAGCAGTACTTC
CASSSAFSSGRTYEQYF
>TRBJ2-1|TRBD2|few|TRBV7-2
TGTGCCAGCAGCAAGGGACTAGCGGGGGGGCCCGTCTACAATGAGCAGTTCTTC
CASSKGLAGGPVYNEQFF
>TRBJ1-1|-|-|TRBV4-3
TGCGCCAGCAGCCAAGAACGACAGCGTGAAGCTTTCTTT
CASSQERQREAFF
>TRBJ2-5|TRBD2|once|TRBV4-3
TGCGCCAGCAGCCAGACTAGCGGGGAAGAGACCCAGTACTTC
CASSQTSGEETQYF
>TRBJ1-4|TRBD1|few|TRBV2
TGTGCCAGCAGTACGGACAGGGGAGTGGAAAAACTGTTTTTT
CASSTDRGVEKLFF
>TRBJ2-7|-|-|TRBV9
TGTGCCAGCAGTGTAGGGGCAGAGCCTACCTACGAGCAGTACTTC
CASSVGAEPTYEQYF
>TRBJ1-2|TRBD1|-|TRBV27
TGTGCCAGCAGTCTTAGGGCAGGGGGTGGCTACACCTTC
CASSLRAGGGYTF
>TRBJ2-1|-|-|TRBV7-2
TGTGCCAGCAGCCCAGGGGTAGGGGGAGGGAACAATGAGCAGTTCTTC
CASSPGVGGGNNEQFF
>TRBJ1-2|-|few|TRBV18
TGTGCCAGCTCACCACCGCTGGGGGCTGGCTACACCTTC
CASSPPLGAGYTF
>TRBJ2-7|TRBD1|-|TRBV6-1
TGTGCCAGCAGTGGGTGGCCTGGGACAGGGGGCTACGAGCAGTACTTC
CASSGWPGTGGYEQYF
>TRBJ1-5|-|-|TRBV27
TGTGCCAGCAGTCCCAACAGGAATCAGCCCCAGCATTTT
CASSPNRNQPQHF
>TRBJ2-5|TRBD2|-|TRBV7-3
TGTGCCAGCAGCTCTAGCGGGAAAGTAGGAGAGACCCAGTACTTC
CASSSSGKVGETQYF
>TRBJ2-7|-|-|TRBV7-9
TGTGCCAGCGCCGACAGAGCGGGCTACGAGCAGTACTTC
CASADRAGYEQYF
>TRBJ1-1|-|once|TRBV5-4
TGTGCCAGCAGCTTGACAGGGAGGAACACTGAAGCTTTCTTT
CASSLTGRNTEAFF
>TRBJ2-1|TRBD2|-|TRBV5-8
TGTGCCAGCAGCGCGCTAGCGGGAGTCTACAATGAGCAGTTCTTC
CASSALAGVYNEQFF
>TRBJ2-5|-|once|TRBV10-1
TGCGCCAGCAGTTGGACAGAGCAAGAGACCCAGTACTTC
CASSWTEQETQYF
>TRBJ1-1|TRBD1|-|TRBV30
TGTGCCTGGAGTTCCTCACAGGGGGTTAAGGACACTGAAGCTTTCTTT
CAWSSSQGVKDTEAFF
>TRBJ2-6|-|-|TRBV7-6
TGTGCCAGCAGCCCGATCAGGGTTGGGGCCAACGTCCTGACTTTC
CASSPIRVGANVLTF
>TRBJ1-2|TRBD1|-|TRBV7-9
TGTGCCAGCAGCCCACAGGGGGCGAATGGCTACACCTTC
CASSPQGANGYTF
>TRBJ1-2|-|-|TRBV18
TGTGCCAGCTCACCAGCAGGGAACTATGGCTACACCTTC
CASSPAGNYGYTF
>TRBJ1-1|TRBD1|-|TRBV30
TGTGCCTGGAGCCAGGACAGGGACACTGAAGCTTTCTTT
CAWSQDRDTEAFF
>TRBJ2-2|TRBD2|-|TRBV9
TGTGCCAGCAGCGTCGGAAGTGGGACTAGCGGGGTTAGGGACACCGGGGAGCTGTTTTTT
CASSVGSGTSGVRDTGELFF
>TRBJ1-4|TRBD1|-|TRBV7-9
TGTGCCAGCAGACCCACAGGGGGCGAAGGAGGAAAACTGTTTTTT
CASRPTGGEGGKLFF
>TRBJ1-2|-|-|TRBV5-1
TGCGCCAGCAGCTTGGCAGGGTCGGCCTATGGCTACACCTTC
CASSLAGSAYGYTF
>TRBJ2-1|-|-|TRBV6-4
TGTGCCAGCAGTGTTCAATTCGGGAGTGGCAATGAGCAGTTCTTC
CASSVQFGSGNEQFF
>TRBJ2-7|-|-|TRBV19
TGTGCCAGTAGTCCCGGGAAAAGCTCCTACGAGCAGTACTTC
CASSPGKSSYEQYF
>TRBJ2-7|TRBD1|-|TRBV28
TGTGCCAGCACAGCCCCCTTGGACAGGGGCGGCGAGCAGTACTTC
CASTAPLDRGGEQYF
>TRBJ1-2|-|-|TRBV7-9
TGTGCCAGCAGCTTAGCGCAGGGGACGAGCTACACCTTC
CASSLAQGTSYTF
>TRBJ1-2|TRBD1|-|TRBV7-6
TGTGCCAGCAGCTTAGATTTGGGACAGACATATGGCTACACCTTC
CASSLDLGQTYGYTF
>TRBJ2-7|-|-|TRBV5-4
TGTGCCAGCAGCTCGCTACAGGGCAACTACGAGCAGTACTTC
CASSSLQGNYEQYF
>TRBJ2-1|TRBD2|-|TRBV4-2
TGTGCCAGCAGCCAAGATGACACTAGCGGGAGGTCGGACAATGAGCAGTTCTTC
CASSQDDTSGRSDNEQFF